What follows are 9 T cell receptor beta chains derived from one specimen sequenced in a study of cytomegalovirus exposure and HLA in healthy donors. This table comes from immunoSEQ multiplex PCR, and its TCRdb copy is limited to in-frame clones, with some not included. The profile shows 150,000 to 200,000 clones, roughly 77% of them singletons. Sequencing was done on a sample of PBMCs. The receptors here all came from a young woman in good health and CMV-seronegative.

The rearrangement joins TRBV4-1 to TRBJ2-7; D may be TRBD1 (6 bases). Deletions cut 4 bases from V and 5 bases from J, with 12 bases between. The CDR3 covers 13 residues. From germline, CDR1 is MGHRA and CDR2 YSYEKL. The CDR3 loop is CASSPTTGHEQYF. CDR3 DNA: TGCGCCAGCAGCCCCACGACAGGCCACGAGCAGTACTTC.

CDR3 protein: CASSSGGSSGNTIYF. The CDR3 nucleotides read TGTGCCAGCAGTTCAGGGGGGAGTTCTGGAAACACCATATATTTT. V and J are TRBV28 and TRBJ1-3; 7 bases match TRBD1. This CDR3 spans 15 amino acids. With V trimmed by 4 bases and J by 1 base, 4 bases remained unmatched. The germline V gene has CDR1 MDHEN and CDR2 SYDVKM.

The J gene is TRBJ2-5, the V gene TRBV5-6; 10 bases match TRBD1. V lost 2 bases, J lost 5 bases, and 6 bases stayed unmatched. The CDR3 totals 15 residues. Germline V CDR1 and CDR2: SGHDT, YYEEEE. For the CDR3, the DNA is TGTGCCAGCAGCTTCGGGACAGGGGTTTTGGAGACCCAGTACTTC. Its translation: CASSFGTGVLETQYF.

The chain has TRBV14 and TRBJ2-3; 11 bases are shared with TRBD2. CDR3 length equals 18 residues. Looked up from germline, CDR1 is SGHDN and CDR2 is FVKESK. Trimming cost V 0 bases and J 3 bases; bases outside gene matches: 8. The CDR3 here is CASSQDFTSGSRTDTQYF. CDR3 coding DNA: TGTGCCAGCAGCCAAGATTTTACTAGCGGGAGCCGAACAGATACGCAGTATTTT.

The chain uses TRBV10-3 and TRBJ1-5; D unresolved. Germline lookup yields CDR1 ENHRY and CDR2 SYGVKD. The CDR3 length is 15 residues. V lost 3 bases and J 1 base, leaving 10 bases between the germline ends. CDR3 in amino acids: CAISDWETSNQPQHF. Written as DNA, the CDR3 is TGTGCCATCAGTGATTGGGAGACCAGCAATCAGCCCCAGCATTTT.

This chain joins TRBV11-3 and TRBJ1-1; a weak D match, TRBD1 (5 bases). This CDR3 region has 13 residues. The V and J ends lost 5 bases and 5 bases respectively, with 12 bases between them. Per the germline V gene, CDR1 is SGHNT and CDR2 is YENEEA. CDR3 sequence reads: CASSLDSWTEAFF. The CDR3 DNA is TGTGCCAGCAGCCTTGACAGTTGGACTGAAGCTTTCTTT.

This rearrangement joins TRBV29-1 to TRBJ2-1; D perhaps matches TRBD2 (6 bases). Germline loops: CDR1 SQVTM, CDR2 ANQGSEA. Trimming pared 8 bases from V and 0 bases from J, leaving 14 bases between. CDR3 length equals 14 residues. The CDR3 reads CSTRDFTSYNEQFF. The CDR3 DNA is TGCAGCACCCGGGACTTTACCTCCTACAATGAGCAGTTCTTC.

V usage is TRBV5-1 and J usage is TRBJ1-2; maybe TRBD1 (6 bases). Germline V gives CDR1 SGHRS, CDR2 YFSETQ. This CDR3 is built from 13 residues. V lost 4 bases and J lost 6, with 13 bases in between. CDR3 coding DNA: TGCGCCAGCAGCCCGGGACAACGGGATGGCTACACCTTC. This codes for CASSPGQRDGYTF.

The rearrangement links TRBV10-2 to TRBJ2-3, with a tentative D call TRBD2 (7 bases). Germline V gene data show CDR1 as WSHSY and CDR2 as SAAADI. V was shortened by 0 bases and J by 10 bases, with 17 bases between the two germline ends. CDR3 length equals 15 residues. The CDR3 bases are TGCGCCAGCAGTGAGTCGAGGGGGACTACGATAGCGCAGTATTTT. Encoded protein: CASSESRGTTIAQYF.